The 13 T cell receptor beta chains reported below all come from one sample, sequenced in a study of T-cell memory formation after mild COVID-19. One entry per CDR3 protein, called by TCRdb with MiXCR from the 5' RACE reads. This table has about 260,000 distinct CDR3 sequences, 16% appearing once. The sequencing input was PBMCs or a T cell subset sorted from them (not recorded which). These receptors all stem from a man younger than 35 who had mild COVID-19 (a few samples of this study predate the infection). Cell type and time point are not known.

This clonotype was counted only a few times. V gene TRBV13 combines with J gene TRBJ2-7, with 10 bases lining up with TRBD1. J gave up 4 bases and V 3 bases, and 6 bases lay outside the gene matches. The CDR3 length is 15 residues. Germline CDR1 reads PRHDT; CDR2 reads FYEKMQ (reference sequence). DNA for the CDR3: TGTGCCAGCAGCTTTTCGGGACAGGGGTATTACGAGCAGTACGTC. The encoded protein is CASSFSGQGYYEQYV.

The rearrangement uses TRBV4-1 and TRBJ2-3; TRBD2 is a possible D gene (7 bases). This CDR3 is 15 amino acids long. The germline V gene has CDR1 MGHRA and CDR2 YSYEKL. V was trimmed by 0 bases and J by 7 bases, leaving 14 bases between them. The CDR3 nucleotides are TGCGCCAGCAGCCAAGAGGAGGGGGGGCTAAATACGCAGTATTTT. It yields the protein CASSQEEGGLNTQYF.

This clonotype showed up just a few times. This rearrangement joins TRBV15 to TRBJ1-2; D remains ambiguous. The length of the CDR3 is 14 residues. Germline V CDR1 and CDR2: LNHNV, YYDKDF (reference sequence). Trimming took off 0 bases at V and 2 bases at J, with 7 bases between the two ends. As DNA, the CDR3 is TGTGCCACCAGCAGAGACAGAAAAAACTATGGCTACACCTTC. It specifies CATSRDRKNYGYTF.

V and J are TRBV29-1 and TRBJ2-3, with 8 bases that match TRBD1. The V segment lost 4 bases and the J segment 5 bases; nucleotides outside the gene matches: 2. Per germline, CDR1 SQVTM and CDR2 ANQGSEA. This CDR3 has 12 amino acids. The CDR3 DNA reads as TGCAGCGTTGGGACAGGGTTAGATACGCAGTATTTT. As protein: CSVGTGLDTQYF.

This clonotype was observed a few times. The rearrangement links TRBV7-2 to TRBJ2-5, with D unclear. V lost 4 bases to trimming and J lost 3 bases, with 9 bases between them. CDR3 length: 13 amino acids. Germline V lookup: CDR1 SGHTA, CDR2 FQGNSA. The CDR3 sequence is CASSSYVEETQYF. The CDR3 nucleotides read TGTGCCAGCAGCTCATACGTGGAAGAGACCCAGTACTTC.

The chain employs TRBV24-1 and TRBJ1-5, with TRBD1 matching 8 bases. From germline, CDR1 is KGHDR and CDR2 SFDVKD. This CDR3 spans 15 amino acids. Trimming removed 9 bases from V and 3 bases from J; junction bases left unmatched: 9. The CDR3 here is CATPGLTGVNQPQHF. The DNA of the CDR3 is TGTGCCACCCCGGGCCTGACAGGGGTCAATCAGCCCCAGCATTTT.

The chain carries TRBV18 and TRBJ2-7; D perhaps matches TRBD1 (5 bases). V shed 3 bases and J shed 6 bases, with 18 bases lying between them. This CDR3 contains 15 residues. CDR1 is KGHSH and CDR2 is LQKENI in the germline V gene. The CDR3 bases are TGTGCCAGCTCACCTGAGGCAGGGCTGTTAGTCGAGCAGTACTTC. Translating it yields CASSPEAGLLVEQYF.

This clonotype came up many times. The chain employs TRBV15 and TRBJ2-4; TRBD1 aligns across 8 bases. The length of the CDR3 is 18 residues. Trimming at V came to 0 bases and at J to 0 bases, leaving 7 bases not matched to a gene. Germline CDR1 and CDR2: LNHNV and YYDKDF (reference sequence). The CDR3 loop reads CATSRDRGQDLAKNIQYF. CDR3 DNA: TGTGCCACCAGCAGAGATAGGGGACAGGACCTAGCCAAAAACATTCAGTACTTC.

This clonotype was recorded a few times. This chain's CDR3 is CASSLQPYEQYF. Written as DNA, the CDR3 is TGTGCCAGCAGCTTACAGCCCTACGAGCAGTACTTC. The chain uses TRBV7-9 and TRBJ2-7; D unresolved. CDR3 length: 12 residues. The V gene's germline CDR1 is SEHNR and CDR2 FQNEAQ (reference sequence). Trimming took 2 bases from V and 2 from J, leaving 4 bases between them.

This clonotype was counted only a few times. The CDR3 is CASSLQWGAMNTEAFF. The CDR3 DNA reads as TGCGCCAGCAGCTTGCAGTGGGGGGCTATGAACACTGAAGCTTTCTTT. The rearrangement links TRBV5-1 to TRBJ1-1, with D tentatively TRBD1 (6 bases). The germline CDR1 and CDR2 sequences are SGHRS and YFSETQ. The V end was cut by 1 base, the J end by 0 bases, with 13 bases between. The CDR3 is 16 residues long. The whole variable domain, filled in from reference TRBV5-1 and TRBJ1-1, reads KAGVTQTPRYLIKTRGQQVTLSCSPISGHRSVSWYQQTPGQGLQFLFEYFSETQRNKGNFPGRFSGRQFSNSRSEMNVSTLELGDSALYLCASSLQWGAMNTEAFFGQGTRLTVV.

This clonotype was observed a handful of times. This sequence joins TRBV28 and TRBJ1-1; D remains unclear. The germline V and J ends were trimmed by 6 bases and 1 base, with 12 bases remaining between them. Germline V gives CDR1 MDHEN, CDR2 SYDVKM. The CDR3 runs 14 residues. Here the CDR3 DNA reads TGTGCCAGCAGCTTTGTGTGGCAGAACACTGAAGCTTTCTTT. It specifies CASSFVWQNTEAFF. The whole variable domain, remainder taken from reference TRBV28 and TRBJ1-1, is DVKVTQSSRYLVKRTGEKVFLECVQDMDHENMFWYRQDPGLGLRLIYFSYDVKMKEKGDIPEGYSVSREKKERFSLILESASTNQTSMYLCASSFVWQNTEAFFGQGTRLTVV.

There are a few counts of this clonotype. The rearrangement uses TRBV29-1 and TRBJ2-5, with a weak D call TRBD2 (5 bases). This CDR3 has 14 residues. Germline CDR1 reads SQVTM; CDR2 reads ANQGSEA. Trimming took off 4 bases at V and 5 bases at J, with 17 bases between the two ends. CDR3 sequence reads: CSVAVAAVGETQYF. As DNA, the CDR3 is TGCAGCGTTGCAGTAGCAGCGGTAGGGGAGACCCAGTACTTC.

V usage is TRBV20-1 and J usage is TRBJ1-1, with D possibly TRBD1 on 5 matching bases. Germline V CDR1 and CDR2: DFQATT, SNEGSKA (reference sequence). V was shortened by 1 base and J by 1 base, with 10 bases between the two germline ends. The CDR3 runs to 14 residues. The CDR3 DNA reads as TGCAGTGCTAGAGCGGGGGGTCCGAACACTGAAGCTTTCTTT. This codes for CSARAGGPNTEAFF.